This TCR beta chain was identified during a study of T cells in Graves' hyperthyroidism and ophthalmopathy. Study-level background: Peripheral blood was obtained at initial diagnosis, preceding any treatment. The study's findings and limits: Blood also held most thyroid clonotypes expanded beyond 0.001.

Points on this clonotype: What it binds is not known.

Amplification targeted TCR beta CDR3 regions from RNA transcripts. First-round RT-PCR with HTBI primers amplified the TCR CDR3 region. One entry per CDR3 protein results from TCRdb running MiXCR on the multiplex PCR reads. Here the sample spans 37,000 or so distinct CDR3 sequences, approximately 52% being singletons. Those patients with uncontrolled infection, other autoimmune disease, pregnancy or lactation were excluded. Diagnoses used clinical symptoms, serum thyroxine and TRAb, thyroid ultrasound and orbital computed tomography. The CDR3 covers 14 residues. From germline, CDR1 is LNHDA and CDR2 SQIVND (reference sequence). The V and J ends lost 5 bases and 9 bases respectively, with 16 bases between them.

The gene calls are TRBV19 and TRBJ2-2; D uncertain. Sequenced: blood. This TCR was recovered from a man aged 40-49 years with Graves' ophthalmopathy. Here the CDR3 DNA reads TGTGCCAGTAGTTTCCGGGCCCTACCCAGGGAGCTGTTTTTT. It translates to CASSFRALPRELFF.